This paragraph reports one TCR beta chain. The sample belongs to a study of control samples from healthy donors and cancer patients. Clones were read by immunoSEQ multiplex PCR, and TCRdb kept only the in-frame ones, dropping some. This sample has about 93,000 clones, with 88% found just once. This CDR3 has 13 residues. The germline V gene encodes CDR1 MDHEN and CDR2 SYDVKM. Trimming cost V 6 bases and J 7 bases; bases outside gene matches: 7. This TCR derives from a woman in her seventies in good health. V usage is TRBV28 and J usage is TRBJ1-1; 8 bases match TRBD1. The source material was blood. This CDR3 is CASSRTGNHEAFF. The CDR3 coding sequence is TGTGCCAGCAGCAGGACAGGGAATCATGAAGCTTTCTTT.